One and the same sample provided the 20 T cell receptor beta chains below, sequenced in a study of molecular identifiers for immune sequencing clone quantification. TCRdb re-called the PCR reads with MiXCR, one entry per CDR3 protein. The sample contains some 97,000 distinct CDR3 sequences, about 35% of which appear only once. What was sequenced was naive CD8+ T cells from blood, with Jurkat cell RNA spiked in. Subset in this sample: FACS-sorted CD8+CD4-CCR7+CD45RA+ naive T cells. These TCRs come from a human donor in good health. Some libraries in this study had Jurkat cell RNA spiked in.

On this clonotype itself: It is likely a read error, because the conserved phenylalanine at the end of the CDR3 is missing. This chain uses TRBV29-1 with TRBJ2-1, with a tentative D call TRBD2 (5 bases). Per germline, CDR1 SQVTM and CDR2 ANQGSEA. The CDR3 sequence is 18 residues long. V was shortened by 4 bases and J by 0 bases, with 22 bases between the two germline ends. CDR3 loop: CSVVARPPEGGSYNEQFI. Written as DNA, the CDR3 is TGCAGCGTTGTCGCAAGACCACCTGAAGGAGGCTCCTACAATGAGCAGTTCATC.

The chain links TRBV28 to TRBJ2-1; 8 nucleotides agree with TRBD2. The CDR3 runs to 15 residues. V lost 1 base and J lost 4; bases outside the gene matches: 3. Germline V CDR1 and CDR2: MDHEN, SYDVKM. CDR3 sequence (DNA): TGTGCCAGCAGTTTATCTACTAGCGGATACAATGAGCAGTTCTTC. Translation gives CASSLSTSGYNEQFF.

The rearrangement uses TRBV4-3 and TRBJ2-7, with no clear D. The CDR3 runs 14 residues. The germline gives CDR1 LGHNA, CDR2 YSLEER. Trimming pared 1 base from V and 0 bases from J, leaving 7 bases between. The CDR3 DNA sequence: TGCGCCAGCAGCCAAGGGACGGCCTCCTACGAGCAGTACTTC. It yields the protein CASSQGTASYEQYF.

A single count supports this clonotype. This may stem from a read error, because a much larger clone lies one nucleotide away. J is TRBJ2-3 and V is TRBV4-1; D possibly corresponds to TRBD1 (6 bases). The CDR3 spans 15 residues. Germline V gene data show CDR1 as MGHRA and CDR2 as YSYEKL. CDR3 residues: CASSQQQGLAETQYF. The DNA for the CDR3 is TGCGCCAGCAGCCAGCAACAGGGTTTAGCAGAAACGCAGTATTTT.

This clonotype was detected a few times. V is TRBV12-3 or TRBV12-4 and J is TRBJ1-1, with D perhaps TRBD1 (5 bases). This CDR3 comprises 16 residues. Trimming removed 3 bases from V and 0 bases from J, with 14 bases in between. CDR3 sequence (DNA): TGTGCCAGCAGTTTGGCGGCGGGGCCTATGAACACTGAAGCTTTCTTT. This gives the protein CASSLAAGPMNTEAFF.

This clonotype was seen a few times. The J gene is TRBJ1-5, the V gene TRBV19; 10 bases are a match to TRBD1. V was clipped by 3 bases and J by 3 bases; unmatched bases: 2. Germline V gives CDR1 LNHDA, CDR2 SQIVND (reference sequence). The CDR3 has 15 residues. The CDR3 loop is CASSIGQGVNQPQHF. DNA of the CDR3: TGTGCCAGTAGTATTGGACAGGGGGTCAATCAGCCCCAGCATTTT.

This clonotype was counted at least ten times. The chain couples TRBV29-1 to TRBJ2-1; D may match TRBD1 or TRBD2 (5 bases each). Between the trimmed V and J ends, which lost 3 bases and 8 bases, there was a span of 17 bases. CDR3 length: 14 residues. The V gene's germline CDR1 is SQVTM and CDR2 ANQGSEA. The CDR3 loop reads CSVDRRGPHDEQFF. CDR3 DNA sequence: TGCAGCGTTGATCGACGGGGCCCGCACGATGAGCAGTTCTTC.

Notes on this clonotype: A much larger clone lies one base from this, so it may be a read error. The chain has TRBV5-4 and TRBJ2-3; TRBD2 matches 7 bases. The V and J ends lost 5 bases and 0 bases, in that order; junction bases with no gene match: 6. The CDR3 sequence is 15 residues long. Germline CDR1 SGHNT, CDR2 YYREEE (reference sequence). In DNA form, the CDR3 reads TGTGCCAGCAGACCCAGCGGGGCTAGCACAGATACGCAGTATTTT. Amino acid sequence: CASRPSGASTDTQYF.

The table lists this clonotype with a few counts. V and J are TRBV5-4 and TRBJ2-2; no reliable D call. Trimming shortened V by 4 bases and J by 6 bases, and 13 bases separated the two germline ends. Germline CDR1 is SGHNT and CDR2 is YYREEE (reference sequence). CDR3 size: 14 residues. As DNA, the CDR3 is TGTGCCAGCAGCCCCCCCTTTAGTCCCGGGGAGCTGTTTTTT. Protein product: CASSPPFSPGELFF.

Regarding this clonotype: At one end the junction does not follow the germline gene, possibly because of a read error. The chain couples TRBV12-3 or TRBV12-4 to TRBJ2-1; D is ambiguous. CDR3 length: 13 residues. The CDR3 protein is CASRAANYNGQFF. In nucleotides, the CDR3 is TGTGCCAGCAGGGCGGCCAACTACAATGGGCAGTTCTTC.

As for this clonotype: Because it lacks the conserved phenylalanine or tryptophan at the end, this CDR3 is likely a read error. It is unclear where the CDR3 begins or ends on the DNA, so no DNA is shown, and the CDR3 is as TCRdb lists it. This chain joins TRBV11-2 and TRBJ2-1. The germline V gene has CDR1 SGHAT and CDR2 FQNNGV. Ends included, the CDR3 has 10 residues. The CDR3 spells CASSLGEQIY.

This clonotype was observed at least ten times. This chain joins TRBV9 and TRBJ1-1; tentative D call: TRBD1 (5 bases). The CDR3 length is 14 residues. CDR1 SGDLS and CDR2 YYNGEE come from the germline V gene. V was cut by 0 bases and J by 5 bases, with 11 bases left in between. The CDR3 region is CASSVGREGTEAFF. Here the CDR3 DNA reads TGTGCCAGCAGCGTAGGCAGGGAGGGGACTGAAGCTTTCTTT.

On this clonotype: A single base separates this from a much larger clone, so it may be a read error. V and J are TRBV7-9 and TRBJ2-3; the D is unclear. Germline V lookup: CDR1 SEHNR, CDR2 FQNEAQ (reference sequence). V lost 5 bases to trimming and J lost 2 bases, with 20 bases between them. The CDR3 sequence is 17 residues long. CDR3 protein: CASSLNTGPDITDTQYF. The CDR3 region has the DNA TGTGCCAGCAGCCTAAATACGGGTCCCGATATCACAGATACGCAGTATTTT.

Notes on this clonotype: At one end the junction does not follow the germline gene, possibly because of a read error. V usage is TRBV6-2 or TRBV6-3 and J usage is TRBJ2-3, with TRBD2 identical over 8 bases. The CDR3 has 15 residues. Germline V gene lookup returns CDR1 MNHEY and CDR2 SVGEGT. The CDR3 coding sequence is TGTGCCAGCAGTCGACGACTAGCGCCCACAGATACGCAGAATTTT. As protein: CASSRRLAPTDTQNF.

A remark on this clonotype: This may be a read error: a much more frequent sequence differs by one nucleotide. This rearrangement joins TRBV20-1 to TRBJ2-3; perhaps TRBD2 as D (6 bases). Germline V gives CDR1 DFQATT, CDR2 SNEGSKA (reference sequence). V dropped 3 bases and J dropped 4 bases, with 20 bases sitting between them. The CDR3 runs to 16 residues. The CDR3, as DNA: TGCAGTGCTAGTGATCGATCCCGACTAGTTGCAGATACGCAGTATTTT. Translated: CSASDRSRLVADTQYF.

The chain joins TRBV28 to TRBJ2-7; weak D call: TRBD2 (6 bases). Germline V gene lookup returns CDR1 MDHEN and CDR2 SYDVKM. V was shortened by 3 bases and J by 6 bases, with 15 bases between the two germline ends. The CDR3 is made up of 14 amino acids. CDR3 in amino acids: CASSFPLGGSEQYF. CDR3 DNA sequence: TGTGCCAGCAGTTTTCCTCTTGGGGGGAGCGAGCAGTACTTC.

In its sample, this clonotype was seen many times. The CDR3 is CASSHPPLRDTQYF. The CDR3 DNA sequence: TGCGCCAGCAGTCACCCCCCTCTACGAGATACGCAGTATTTT. The V and J genes are TRBV23-1 and TRBJ2-3, with D unclear. TRBV23-1 is identified as an open reading frame with a role that is uncertain. The CDR3 extends over 14 amino acids. V was trimmed by 3 bases and J by 5 bases, leaving 12 bases between them.

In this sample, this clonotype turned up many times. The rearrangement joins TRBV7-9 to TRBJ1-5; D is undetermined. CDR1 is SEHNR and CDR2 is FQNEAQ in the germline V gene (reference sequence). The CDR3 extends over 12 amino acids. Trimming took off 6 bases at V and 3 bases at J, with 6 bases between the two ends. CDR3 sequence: CASRAHNQPQHF. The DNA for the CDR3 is TGTGCCAGCAGGGCCCACAATCAGCCCCAGCATTTT.

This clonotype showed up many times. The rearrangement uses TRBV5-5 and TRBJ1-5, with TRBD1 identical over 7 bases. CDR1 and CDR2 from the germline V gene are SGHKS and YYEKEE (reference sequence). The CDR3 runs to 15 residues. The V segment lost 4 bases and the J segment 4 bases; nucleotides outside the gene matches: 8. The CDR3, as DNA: TGTGCCAGCAGCCTAGGGGGACAGACTAATCAGCCCCAGCATTTT. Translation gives CASSLGGQTNQPQHF.

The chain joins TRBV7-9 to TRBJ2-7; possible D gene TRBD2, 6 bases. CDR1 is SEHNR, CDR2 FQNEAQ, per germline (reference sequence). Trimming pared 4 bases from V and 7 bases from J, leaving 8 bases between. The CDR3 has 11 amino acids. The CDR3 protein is CASSSTSEQYF. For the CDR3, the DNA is TGTGCCAGCAGCTCGACTAGTGAGCAGTACTTC. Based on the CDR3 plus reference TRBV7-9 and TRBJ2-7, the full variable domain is DTGVSQNPRHKITKRGQNVTFRCDPISEHNRLYWYRQTLGQGPEFLTYFQNEAQLEKSRLLSDRFSAERPKGSFSTLEIQRTEQGDSAMYLCASSSTSEQYFGPGTRLTVT.